A single sample gave rise to the 30 T cell receptor beta chains below, sequenced in a study of T cell clonotyping in hematopoietic cell transplantation. Assay used: immunoSEQ multiplex PCR; TCRdb lists only in-frame clones, some missing. Of under 45,000 clones listed, roughly 95% are singletons. Stated time point: recipient sample about 28 days before transplant, after cytoreduction. The material was peripheral blood mononuclear cells, obtained before stem cell transplant. The receptors here all came from a middle-aged man with chronic myeloid leukemia. Some clones in this sample may be carry-over from other donors' samples.

V gene TRBV11-1 combines with J gene TRBJ2-1; the match to TRBD2 covers 7 bases. Trimming at V came to 5 bases and at J to 8 bases, leaving 18 bases not matched to a gene. The CDR3 consists of 17 residues. Germline-derived CDR1 and CDR2 are SGHAT and FQDESV (reference sequence). In DNA form, the CDR3 reads TGTGCCAGCAGCCAATCCGAGGGGAGGGCTTTGTTGGATGAGCAGTTCTTC. Its protein is CASSQSEGRALLDEQFF.

The chain carries TRBV6-5 and TRBJ1-2; 8 positions agree with TRBD1. The V gene's germline CDR1 is MNHEY and CDR2 SVGAGI. Trimming cost V 6 bases and J 5 bases; bases outside gene matches: 5. The CDR3 contains 13 residues. In DNA form, the CDR3 reads TGTGCCAGCAGCTTACAGGGGGTTTATGGCTACACCTTC. Protein product: CASSLQGVYGYTF.

The chain has TRBV6-1 and TRBJ1-2; 12 bases agree with TRBD1. Trimming took 6 bases from V and 7 from J; bases not matched to a gene: 6. This CDR3 is 14 amino acids long. Germline V lookup: CDR1 MNHNS, CDR2 SASEGT. The CDR3 coding sequence is TGTGCCAGCAGGGGGACAGGGGGCGAGGTTGGCTACACCTTC. Translating gives CASRGTGGEVGYTF.

The chain combines TRBV10-3 with TRBJ1-5, with unresolved D. Germline values: CDR1 ENHRY, CDR2 SYGVKD. This CDR3 comprises 13 residues. V dropped 6 bases and J dropped 7 bases, with 13 bases sitting between them. The CDR3 loop is CAISGGEEQPQHF. As DNA, the CDR3 is TGTGCCATCAGCGGCGGGGAAGAACAGCCCCAGCATTTT.

This chain uses TRBV30 with TRBJ1-3; TRBD1 is a possible D gene (5 bases). Trimming cost V 4 bases and J 4 bases, with 20 bases left between them. CDR1 and CDR2 from the germline V gene are GTSNPN and SVGIG (reference sequence). The CDR3 consists of 16 residues. This chain's CDR3 is CAWTGRATRKGNTIYF. The CDR3 nucleotides are TGTGCCTGGACAGGCAGGGCGACGAGGAAGGGAAACACCATATATTTT. Variable domain in full (rest from reference TRBV30 and TRBJ1-3): SQTIHQWPATLVQPVGSPLSLECTVEGTSNPNLYWYRQAAGRGLQLLFYSVGIGQISSEVPQNLSASRPQDRQFILSSKKLLLSDSGFYLCAWTGRATRKGNTIYFGEGSWLTVV.

This chain joins TRBV7-2 and TRBJ1-1; TRBD1 is a possible D gene (5 bases). CDR3 length equals 13 residues. The ends were cut back, 5 bases at V and 4 bases at J, with 11 bases in the middle. Looked up from germline, CDR1 is SGHTA and CDR2 is FQGNSA. The CDR3 nucleotides are TGTGCCAGCAGCACCCTAAGGGGCACTGAAGCTTTCTTT. Its protein is CASSTLRGTEAFF. Full variable domain (outside the CDR3, taken from reference TRBV7-2 and TRBJ1-1): GAGVSQSPSNKVTEKGKDVELRCDPISGHTALYWYRQSLGQGLEFLIYFQGNSAPDKSGLPSDRFSAERTGGSVSTLTIQRTQQEDSAVYLCASSTLRGTEAFFGQGTRLTVV.

This rearrangement joins TRBV6-5 to TRBJ2-4, with D perhaps matching TRBD1 (5 bases). V dropped 2 bases and J dropped 12 bases, with 8 bases sitting between them. Germline V gene lookup returns CDR1 MNHEY and CDR2 SVGAGI. CDR3 length: 11 amino acids. CDR3 bases: TGTGCCAGCAGTTACGGGGCATCTCAGTACTTC. This codes for CASSYGASQYF.

CDR3 residues: CASSQGTHSNQPQHF. The CDR3 nucleotides are TGTGCCAGTAGTCAAGGGACACATAGCAATCAGCCCCAGCATTTT. The V call is TRBV19, the J call TRBJ1-5; D may be TRBD1 (6 bases). V was trimmed by 5 bases and J by 0 bases, leaving 11 bases between them. The CDR3 extends over 15 amino acids. Looked up from germline, CDR1 is LNHDA and CDR2 is SQIVND (reference sequence).

The chain links TRBV30 to TRBJ1-2; maybe TRBD1 (5 bases). The CDR3 has 12 residues. Germline CDR1 is GTSNPN and CDR2 is SVGIG (reference sequence). For the CDR3, the DNA is TGTGCTCTTAACCGGACCCCCGGGGGATACACCTTC. This translates into CALNRTPGGYTF.

This chain uses TRBV5-3 with TRBJ2-7; D not certain. TRBV5-3 is recorded as an ORF, its role being uncertain. V lost 3 bases to trimming and J lost 0 bases, with 10 bases between them. The CDR3 is 14 residues long. The CDR3 loop is CARSSEQHSYEQYF. The CDR3 coding sequence is TGTGCCAGAAGCTCAGAACAGCACTCCTACGAGCAGTACTTC.

The V call is TRBV11-3, the J call TRBJ2-5, with D uncertain. Trimming left V 0 bases short and J 2 bases short, with 10 bases between. From germline, CDR1 is SGHNT and CDR2 YENEEA. The CDR3 has 15 amino acids. Written as DNA, the CDR3 is TGTGCCAGCAGCTTAGATCGAGGCAGACAAGAGACCCAGTACTTC. Its protein product is CASSLDRGRQETQYF. Together with reference TRBV11-3 and TRBJ2-5, the CDR3 gives the full variable domain: EAGVVQSPRYKIIEKKQPVAFWCNPISGHNTLYWYLQNLGQGPELLIRYENEEAVDDSQLPKDRFSAERLKGVDSTLKIQPAELGDSAVYLCASSLDRGRQETQYFGPGTRLLVL.

CDR3 in DNA: TGTGCCAGCAGCCCTCAGCGGGGGGTCACAGATACGCAGTATTTT. Protein: CASSPQRGVTDTQYF. The V call is TRBV7-2, the J call TRBJ2-3, with 9 positions matching TRBD2. The V gene's germline CDR1 is SGHTA and CDR2 FQGNSA. V shed 5 bases and J 2 bases; nucleotides not matched to a gene: 5. This CDR3 spans 15 amino acids.

CDR3 nucleotide sequence: TGTGCCAGCAGCGTAGCCCCGGGGGCCGGCGAGCAGTACTTC. It specifies CASSVAPGAGEQYF. V is TRBV9 and J is TRBJ2-7; D may correspond to TRBD1 or TRBD2 (6 bases each). Trimming shortened V by 0 bases and J by 6 bases, and 13 bases separated the two germline ends. The CDR3 runs 14 residues. In germline, CDR1 is SGDLS, CDR2 YYNGEE.

The V and J genes are TRBV9 and TRBJ2-7; a weak D match, TRBD2 (5 bases). Germline V CDR1 and CDR2: SGDLS, YYNGEE. Trimming cost V 3 bases and J 6 bases, with 13 bases left between them. This CDR3 is built from 13 residues. CDR3 amino acids: CASSGSSGIEQYF. CDR3 coding DNA: TGTGCCAGCAGCGGCTCTTCGGGGATCGAGCAGTACTTC.

This chain uses TRBV2 with TRBJ1-1; no clear D. This CDR3 region has 12 residues. Trimming took off 4 bases at V and 7 bases at J, with 10 bases between the two ends. Per the germline V gene, CDR1 is SNHLY and CDR2 is FYNNEI. The CDR3 loop is CASSVGYGEAFF. In DNA form, the CDR3 reads TGTGCCAGCAGTGTGGGATACGGTGAAGCTTTCTTT.

V is TRBV19 and J is TRBJ2-6, with 8 nucleotides matching TRBD1. V was clipped by 10 bases and J by 0 bases; unmatched bases: 8. CDR3 length equals 16 residues. Germline lookup yields CDR1 LNHDA and CDR2 SQIVND (reference sequence). CDR3 sequence: CATTGQAVSGANVLTF. The CDR3 coding sequence is TGTGCCACCACGGGACAGGCCGTCTCTGGGGCCAACGTCCTGACTTTC.

V is TRBV4-1 and J is TRBJ1-5, with 8 bases matching TRBD1. Germline assignment: CDR1 MGHRA and CDR2 YSYEKL. CDR3 length: 15 amino acids. V shed 4 bases and J 5 bases; nucleotides not matched to a gene: 7. The CDR3 region is CASSPQGADHQPQHF. DNA for the CDR3: TGCGCCAGCAGCCCTCAGGGGGCGGACCATCAGCCCCAGCATTTT.

V gene TRBV11-3 combines with J gene TRBJ2-3; D ambiguous. CDR1 is SGHNT, CDR2 YENEEA, per germline. The CDR3 is 18 residues long. The V gene lost 2 bases and the J gene lost 0 bases, with 18 bases spanning the gap. CDR3 nucleotide sequence: TGTGCCAGCAGCTTAATCCCTAATTCCGTGCCTAGCACAGATACGCAGTATTTT. Protein: CASSLIPNSVPSTDTQYF.

The chain joins TRBV2 to TRBJ1-1, with a weak D call TRBD1 (6 bases). This CDR3 has 14 amino acids. V gave up 5 bases and J gave up 0 bases, with 10 bases separating them. The germline V gene encodes CDR1 SNHLY and CDR2 FYNNEI. CDR3 amino acids: CASSPQGLNTEAFF. The CDR3 nucleotides are TGTGCCAGCAGTCCACAGGGATTGAACACTGAAGCTTTCTTT. Filled out from reference TRBV2 and TRBJ1-1, the complete variable domain reads EPEVTQTPSHQVTQMGQEVILRCVPISNHLYFYWYRQILGQKVEFLVSFYNNEISEKSEIFDDQFSVERPDGSNFTLKIRSTKLEDSAMYFCASSPQGLNTEAFFGQGTRLTVV.

V is TRBV2 and J is TRBJ2-7, with D possibly TRBD1 on 6 matching bases. The CDR3 extends over 14 amino acids. Trimming cost V 2 bases and J 4 bases, with 12 bases left between them. Germline-derived CDR1 and CDR2 are SNHLY and FYNNEI. As DNA, the CDR3 is TGTGCCAGCAGTGAACAAGGACAGATTTACGAGCAGTACTTC. Translated, it gives CASSEQGQIYEQYF. Full variable domain (missing parts from reference TRBV2 and TRBJ2-7): EPEVTQTPSHQVTQMGQEVILRCVPISNHLYFYWYRQILGQKVEFLVSFYNNEISEKSEIFDDQFSVERPDGSNFTLKIRSTKLEDSAMYFCASSEQGQIYEQYFGPGTRLTVT.

The chain has TRBV19 and TRBJ1-5; the D is unclear. Per the germline V gene, CDR1 is LNHDA and CDR2 is SQIVND (reference sequence). CDR3 size: 12 residues. The germline V and J ends were trimmed by 1 base and 7 bases, with 5 bases remaining between them. The CDR3 coding sequence is TGTGCCAGTAGTATAGGGCCCCAGCCCCAGCATTTT. This gives the protein CASSIGPQPQHF.

This sequence joins TRBV20-1 and TRBJ1-1; TRBD1 matches 8 bases. This CDR3 region has 11 residues. V lost 6 bases to trimming and J lost 4 bases; unmatched junction nucleotides: 1. Looked up from germline, CDR1 is DFQATT and CDR2 is SNEGSKA (reference sequence). The CDR3 sequence is CSADRGTEAFF. In nucleotides, the CDR3 is TGCAGTGCAGACAGGGGCACTGAAGCTTTCTTT.

This rearrangement joins TRBV4-3 to TRBJ1-2; D is perhaps TRBD1 (5 bases). The V gene lost 0 bases and the J gene lost 5 bases, with 19 bases spanning the gap. Germline CDR1 reads LGHNA; CDR2 reads YSLEER. The CDR3 is 17 residues long. The CDR3 sequence: CASSQDLGQGWIYGYTF. Written as DNA, the CDR3 is TGCGCCAGCAGCCAAGATTTAGGCCAGGGTTGGATATATGGCTACACCTTC.

The rearrangement joins TRBV2 to TRBJ1-4; D not certain. V lost 7 bases and J lost 7, with 19 bases in between. This CDR3 is built from 15 residues. Germline V gives CDR1 SNHLY, CDR2 FYNNEI. The CDR3 DNA reads as TGTGCCAGCAACGACCGACCCTCGCTAGGTGAAAAACTGTTTTTT. Translated, it gives CASNDRPSLGEKLFF.

This chain uses TRBV28 with TRBJ1-3, with 7 bases aligning to TRBD1. From germline, CDR1 is MDHEN and CDR2 SYDVKM. The CDR3 is made up of 15 amino acids. Germline trimming cut 5 bases from V and 4 bases from J; bases unmatched to any gene: 8. This CDR3 is CASSLTGYTGNTIYF. The CDR3 nucleotides are TGTGCCAGCAGTCTGACAGGGTATACGGGAAACACCATATATTTT.

The J gene is TRBJ2-1, the V gene TRBV5-1; TRBD2 agrees at 7 bases. This CDR3 region has 15 residues. The V and J ends lost 2 bases and 5 bases, in that order; junction bases with no gene match: 7. CDR1 and CDR2 (germline): SGHRS, YFSETQ. This CDR3 is CASSFSLADDNEQFF. For the CDR3, the DNA is TGCGCCAGCAGCTTTAGCCTAGCGGACGACAATGAGCAGTTCTTC.

The rearrangement links TRBV6-1 to TRBJ2-1, with D possibly being TRBD1 or TRBD2 (7 bases each). The CDR3 contains 17 residues. Trimming took off 4 bases at V and 7 bases at J, with 23 bases between the two ends. The germline V gene encodes CDR1 MNHNS and CDR2 SASEGT. CDR3 nucleotide sequence: TGTGCCAGCAGTGGGTTACAGGGAGGGGGCCCGGGGAATGAGCAGTTCTTC. Protein: CASSGLQGGGPGNEQFF.

The V gene is TRBV4-1, the J gene TRBJ2-7; D perhaps matches TRBD1 (6 bases). CDR3 size: 16 residues. Per germline, CDR1 MGHRA and CDR2 YSYEKL. V gave up 0 bases and J gave up 3 bases, with 15 bases separating them. In nucleotides, the CDR3 is TGCGCCAGCAGCCAAGATCTTACTCAGGGGATCTACGAGCAGTACTTC. This gives the protein CASSQDLTQGIYEQYF.

This sequence joins TRBV6-5 and TRBJ2-7; no definite D call. Per germline, CDR1 MNHEY and CDR2 SVGAGI. V was cut by 10 bases and J by 1 base, with 11 bases left in between. This CDR3 contains 12 residues. The CDR3 spells CATFDLSYEQYF. The CDR3 nucleotides are TGTGCCACCTTTGACCTATCCTACGAGCAGTACTTC.

The rearrangement uses TRBV7-2 and TRBJ1-6, with a tentative D call TRBD1 (5 bases). Germline V lookup: CDR1 SGHTA, CDR2 FQGNSA. This CDR3 contains 16 residues. Deletions cut 1 base from V and 9 bases from J, with 16 bases between. The CDR3 DNA sequence: TGTGCCAGCAGCTTAGGTCGGCCAGGGTTCATTTCACCCCTCCACTTT. It is translated as CASSLGRPGFISPLHF.